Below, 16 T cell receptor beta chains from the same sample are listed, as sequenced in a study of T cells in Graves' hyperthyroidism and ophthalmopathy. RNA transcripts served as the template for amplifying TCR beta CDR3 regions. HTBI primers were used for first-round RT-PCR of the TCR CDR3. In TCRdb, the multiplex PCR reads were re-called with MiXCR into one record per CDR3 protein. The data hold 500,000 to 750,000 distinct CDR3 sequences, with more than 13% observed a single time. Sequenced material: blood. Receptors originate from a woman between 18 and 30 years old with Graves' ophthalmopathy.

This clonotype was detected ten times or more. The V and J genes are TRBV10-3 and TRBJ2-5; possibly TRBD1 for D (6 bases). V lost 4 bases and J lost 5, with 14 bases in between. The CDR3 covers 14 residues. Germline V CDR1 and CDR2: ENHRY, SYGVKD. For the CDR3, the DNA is TGTGCCATCAGTGGTAACAGGGCGCGGGAGACCCAGTACTTC. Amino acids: CAISGNRARETQYF.

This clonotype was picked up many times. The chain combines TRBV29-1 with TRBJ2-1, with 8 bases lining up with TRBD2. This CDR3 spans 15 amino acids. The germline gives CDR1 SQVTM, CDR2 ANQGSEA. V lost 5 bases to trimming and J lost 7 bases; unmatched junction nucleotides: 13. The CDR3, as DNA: TGCAGCGTTTCGGGGGGGAGCGGGATAGGAAATGAGCAGTTCTTC. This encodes CSVSGGSGIGNEQFF.

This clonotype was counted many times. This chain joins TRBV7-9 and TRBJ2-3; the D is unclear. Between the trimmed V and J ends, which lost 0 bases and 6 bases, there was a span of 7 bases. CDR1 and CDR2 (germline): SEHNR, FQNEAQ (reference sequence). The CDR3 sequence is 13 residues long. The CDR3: CASSLAAVDTQYF. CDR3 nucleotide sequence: TGTGCCAGCAGCTTAGCGGCGGTCGATACGCAGTATTTT.

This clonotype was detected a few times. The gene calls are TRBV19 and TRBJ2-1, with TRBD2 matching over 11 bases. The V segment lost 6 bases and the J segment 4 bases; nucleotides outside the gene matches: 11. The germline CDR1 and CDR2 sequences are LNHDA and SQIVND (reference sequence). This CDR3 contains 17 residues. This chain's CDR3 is CASRTLAGGQRYNEQFF. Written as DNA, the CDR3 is TGTGCCAGTAGAACCCTAGCGGGAGGCCAAAGGTACAATGAGCAGTTCTTC.

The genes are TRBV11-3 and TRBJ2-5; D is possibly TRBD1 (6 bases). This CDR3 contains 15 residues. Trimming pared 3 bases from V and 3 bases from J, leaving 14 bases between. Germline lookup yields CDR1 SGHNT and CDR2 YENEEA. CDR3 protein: CASSFLTGPKETQYF. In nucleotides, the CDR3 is TGTGCCAGCAGCTTTCTGACAGGACCAAAAGAGACCCAGTACTTC.

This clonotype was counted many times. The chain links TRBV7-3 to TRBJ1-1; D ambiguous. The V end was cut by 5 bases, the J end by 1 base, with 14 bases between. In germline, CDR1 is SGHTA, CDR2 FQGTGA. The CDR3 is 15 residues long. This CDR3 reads CASSLGPTPNTEAFF. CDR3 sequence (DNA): TGTGCCAGCAGCCTCGGACCTACACCGAACACTGAAGCTTTCTTT.

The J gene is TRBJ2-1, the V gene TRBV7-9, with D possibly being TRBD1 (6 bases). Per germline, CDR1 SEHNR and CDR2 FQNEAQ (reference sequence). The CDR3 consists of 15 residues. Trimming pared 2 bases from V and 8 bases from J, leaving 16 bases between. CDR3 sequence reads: CASSLRTVWFDEQFF. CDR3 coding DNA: TGTGCCAGCAGCTTAAGGACAGTGTGGTTTGATGAGCAGTTCTTC. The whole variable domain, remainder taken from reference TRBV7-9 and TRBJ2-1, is DTGVSQNPRHKITKRGQNVTFRCDPISEHNRLYWYRQTLGQGPEFLTYFQNEAQLEKSRLLSDRFSAERPKGSFSTLEIQRTEQGDSAMYLCASSLRTVWFDEQFFGPGTRLTVL.

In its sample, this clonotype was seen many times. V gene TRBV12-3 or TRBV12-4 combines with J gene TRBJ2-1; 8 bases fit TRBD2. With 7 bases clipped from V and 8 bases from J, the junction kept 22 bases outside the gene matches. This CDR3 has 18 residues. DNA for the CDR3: TGTGCCAGCACCAAGGACAGTTTTTACGGGAGGGCCTTTCATGAGCAGTTCTTC. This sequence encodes CASTKDSFYGRAFHEQFF.

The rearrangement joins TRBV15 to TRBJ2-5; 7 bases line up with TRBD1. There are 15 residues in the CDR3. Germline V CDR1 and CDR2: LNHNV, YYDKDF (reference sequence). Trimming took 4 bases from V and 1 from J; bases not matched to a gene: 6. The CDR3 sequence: CATSTGTATQETQYF. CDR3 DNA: TGTGCCACCAGCACCGGGACAGCCACCCAAGAGACCCAGTACTTC.

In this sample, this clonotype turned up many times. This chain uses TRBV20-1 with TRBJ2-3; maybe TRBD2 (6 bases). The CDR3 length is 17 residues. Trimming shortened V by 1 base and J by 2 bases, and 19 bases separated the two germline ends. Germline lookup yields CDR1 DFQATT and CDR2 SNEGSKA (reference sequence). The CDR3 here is CSARAPPGLNYTDTQYF. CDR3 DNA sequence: TGCAGTGCTAGAGCCCCCCCGGGACTGAACTACACAGATACGCAGTATTTT.

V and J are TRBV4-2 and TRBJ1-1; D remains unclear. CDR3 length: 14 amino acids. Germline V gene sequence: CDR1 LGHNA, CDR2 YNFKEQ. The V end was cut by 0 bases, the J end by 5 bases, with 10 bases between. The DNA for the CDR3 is TGTGCCAGCAGCCAAGAGGCCGGGGATACTGAAGCTTTCTTT. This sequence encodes CASSQEAGDTEAFF.

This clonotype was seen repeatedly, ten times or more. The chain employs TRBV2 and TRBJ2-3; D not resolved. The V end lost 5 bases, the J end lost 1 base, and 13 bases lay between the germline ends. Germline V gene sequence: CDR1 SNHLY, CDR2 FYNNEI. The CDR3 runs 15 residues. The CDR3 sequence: CASSISVVGTDTQYF. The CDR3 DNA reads TGTGCCAGCAGTATCAGCGTTGTTGGCACAGATACGCAGTATTTT.

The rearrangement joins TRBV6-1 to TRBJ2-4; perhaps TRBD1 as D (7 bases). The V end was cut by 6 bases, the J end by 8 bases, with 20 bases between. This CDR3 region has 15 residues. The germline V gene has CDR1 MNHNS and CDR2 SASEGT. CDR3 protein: CASSPEGASSDIQYF. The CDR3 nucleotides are TGTGCCAGCAGCCCGGAGGGGGCTAGCTCAGACATTCAGTACTTC.

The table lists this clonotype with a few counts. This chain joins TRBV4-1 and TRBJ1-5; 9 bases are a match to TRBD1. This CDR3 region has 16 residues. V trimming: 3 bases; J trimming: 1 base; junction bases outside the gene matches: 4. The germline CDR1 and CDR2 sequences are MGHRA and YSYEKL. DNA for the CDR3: TGCGCCAGCAGCCAGTACAGGGGGCAAAGCAATCAGCCCCAGCATTTT. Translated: CASSQYRGQSNQPQHF.

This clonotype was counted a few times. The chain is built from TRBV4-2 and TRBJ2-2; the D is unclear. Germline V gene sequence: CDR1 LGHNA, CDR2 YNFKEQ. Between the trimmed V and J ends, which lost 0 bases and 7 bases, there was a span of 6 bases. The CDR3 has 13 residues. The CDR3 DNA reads TGTGCCAGCAGCCAAGATTATAACGGGGAGCTGTTTTTT. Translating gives CASSQDYNGELFF.

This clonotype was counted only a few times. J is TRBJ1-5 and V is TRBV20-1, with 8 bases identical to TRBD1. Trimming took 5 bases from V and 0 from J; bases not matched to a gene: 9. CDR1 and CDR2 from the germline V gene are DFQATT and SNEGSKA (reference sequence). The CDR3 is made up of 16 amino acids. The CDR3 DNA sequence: TGCAGTGCTCAGCTAACCGGGACAGGTAGCAATCAGCCCCAGCATTTT. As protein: CSAQLTGTGSNQPQHF.